The 32 T cell receptor beta chains given below trace back to one sample, sequenced in a study of T-cell reconstitution after alpha-beta-depleted transplantation in children. As it was prepared, the TCRbeta library received unique molecular identifiers. MiXCR was run by TCRdb on the PCR reads, yielding one entry per CDR3 protein. This table has 300,000 to 350,000 distinct CDR3 sequences, approximately 23% appearing once. Sequences were derived from PBMCs, mostly from graft donor cells, sampled 180 days after TCRalphabeta/CD19-depleted stem cell transplant. The receptors originated from a male patient aged 5 to 17 who had a stem cell transplant for acute lymphoblastic leukemia, so the T cells may come from the graft donor.

This clonotype was counted only a few times. The chain combines TRBV5-1 with TRBJ2-7, with D unresolved. Germline lookup yields CDR1 SGHRS and CDR2 YFSETQ. This CDR3 has 14 amino acids. V lost 0 bases and J lost 7, with 14 bases in between. CDR3 loop: CASSLVGNLGEQYF. Written as DNA, the CDR3 is TGCGCCAGCAGCTTGGTTGGAAACCTGGGGGAGCAGTACTTC.

The chain employs TRBV10-3 and TRBJ1-3, with no clear D. This CDR3 spans 14 amino acids. V shed 4 bases and J shed 0 bases, with 7 bases lying between them. Germline V gene data show CDR1 as ENHRY and CDR2 as SYGVKD. The CDR3, as DNA: TGTGCCATCAGTGCCGTAGACTCTGGAAACACCATATATTTT. Protein product: CAISAVDSGNTIYF.

J is TRBJ1-2 and V is TRBV5-1; D is unclear. The V end was cut by 0 bases, the J end by 4 bases, with 16 bases between. Germline V gene data show CDR1 as SGHRS and CDR2 as YFSETQ. This CDR3 region has 16 residues. The chain's CDR3 is CASSLGPAVTSYGYTF. For the CDR3, the DNA is TGCGCCAGCAGCTTGGGCCCAGCTGTGACATCCTATGGCTACACCTTC.

This clonotype came up a few times. The chain links TRBV12-3 or TRBV12-4 to TRBJ1-2, with D unresolved. Trimming pared 5 bases from V and 8 bases from J, leaving 18 bases between. The CDR3 length is 14 residues. CDR3 in amino acids: CASSQAGFLGGYTF. Here the CDR3 DNA reads TGTGCCAGCAGTCAGGCCGGGTTTCTGGGAGGCTACACCTTC.

The rearrangement links TRBV5-1 to TRBJ1-2; possible D gene TRBD1, 5 bases. The CDR3 has 15 amino acids. CDR1 is SGHRS, CDR2 YFSETQ, per germline. Trimming stripped 7 bases from V and 6 bases from J, with 22 bases between. DNA of the CDR3: TGCGCCAGCCGGGGGTTGGACGAAATCGGGCATGGCTACACCTTC. This codes for CASRGLDEIGHGYTF.

The table lists this clonotype with a few counts. The junction departs from the called germline gene at one end, perhaps through a read error. The chain couples TRBV7-2 to TRBJ2-7; no clear D gene. CDR3 length equals 12 residues. Germline V CDR1 and CDR2: SGHTA, FQGNSA. DNA of the CDR3: TGTGCCAGCAGCTTCGGAACCTACGAGCAGCACTTC. Translated: CASSFGTYEQHF.

This clonotype was seen only a few times. The rearrangement links TRBV28 to TRBJ1-2; D gene uncertain. Germline-derived CDR1 and CDR2 are MDHEN and SYDVKM. This CDR3 spans 11 amino acids. V lost 6 bases, J lost 7 bases, and 9 bases lay in between. CDR3 protein: CASRVLSGYTF. The CDR3 nucleotides read TGTGCCAGCAGGGTTTTGAGTGGCTACACCTTC.

This rearrangement joins TRBV11-2 to TRBJ1-5; D might be TRBD1 (5 bases). The CDR3 covers 13 residues. The V gene's germline CDR1 is SGHAT and CDR2 FQNNGV. Deletions cut 0 bases from V and 7 bases from J, with 7 bases between. The CDR3 protein is CASSLEGEQPQHF. For the CDR3, the DNA is TGTGCCAGCAGCTTAGAGGGGGAGCAGCCCCAGCATTTT. Using reference TRBV11-2 and TRBJ1-5 for the parts outside the CDR3, the full variable domain is EAGVAQSPRYKIIEKRQSVAFWCNPISGHATLYWYQQILGQGPKLLIQFQNNGVVDDSQLPKDRFSAERLKGVDSTLKIQPAKLEDSAVYLCASSLEGEQPQHFGDGTRLSIL.

This chain uses TRBV6-5 with TRBJ2-7; 9 bases agree with TRBD1. Germline lookup yields CDR1 MNHEY and CDR2 SVGAGI. J was trimmed by 4 bases and V by 0 bases; bases with no gene match: 13. The CDR3 length is 18 residues. CDR3 in DNA: TGTGCCAGCAGTTACTCGTGGGACAGGGAAAGTTTTATTTACGAGCAGTACTTC. As protein: CASSYSWDRESFIYEQYF.

The V gene is TRBV5-1, the J gene TRBJ1-2; D is undetermined. Germline values: CDR1 SGHRS, CDR2 YFSETQ. This CDR3 has 14 amino acids. Trimming removed 2 bases from V and 4 bases from J, with 12 bases in between. The CDR3 reads CASSFGLGGYGYTF. As DNA, the CDR3 is TGCGCCAGCAGCTTCGGACTGGGCGGCTATGGCTACACCTTC.

In its sample, this clonotype was seen a few times. The genes are TRBV6-2 or TRBV6-3 and TRBJ1-3; D call uncertain. The ends were cut back, 7 bases at V and 0 bases at J, with 13 bases in the middle. This CDR3 is 15 amino acids long. CDR1 and CDR2 from the germline V gene are MNHEY and SVGEGT. The CDR3 region is CASNNWRLSGNTIYF. The CDR3 bases are TGTGCCAGCAATAACTGGAGACTCTCTGGAAACACCATATATTTT.

The CDR3 coding sequence is TGCGCCAGCTGGGGACAGGGAAGAGGAGATGGCTACACCTTC. It specifies CASWGQGRGDGYTF. V usage is TRBV10-2 and J usage is TRBJ1-2; TRBD1 matches 9 bases. CDR3 length: 14 amino acids. The V gene's germline CDR1 is WSHSY and CDR2 SAAADI. V dropped 8 bases and J dropped 6; count of bases not matched to a gene: 10.

This clonotype was found a few times. The rearrangement joins TRBV29-1 to TRBJ2-5, with a tentative D call TRBD2 (5 bases). Trimming shortened V by 8 bases and J by 4 bases, and 14 bases separated the two germline ends. Per the germline V gene, CDR1 is SQVTM and CDR2 is ANQGSEA. The CDR3 extends over 12 amino acids. The CDR3 sequence is CSSRRQRETQYF. The CDR3, as DNA: TGCAGCTCCCGGAGGCAGCGAGAGACCCAGTACTTC.

J is TRBJ1-1 and V is TRBV7-9; D unresolved. The germline CDR1 and CDR2 sequences are SEHNR and FQNEAQ (reference sequence). This CDR3 is 10 amino acids long. The DNA for the CDR3 is TGTGTTTCAGGGAACACTGAAGCTTTCTTT. Amino acid sequence: CVSGNTEAFF.

The rearrangement links TRBV29-1 to TRBJ2-7; D is perhaps TRBD1 (5 bases). V was pared by 4 bases and J by 5 bases, with 12 bases between. CDR3 length equals 12 residues. CDR1 SQVTM and CDR2 ANQGSEA come from the germline V gene. CDR3 DNA: TGCAGCGTTGTCGGCAGGGTCAACGAGCAGTACTTC. This codes for CSVVGRVNEQYF.

This clonotype was counted a few times. The rearrangement uses TRBV20-1 and TRBJ1-1; 9 bases match TRBD1. Germline assignment: CDR1 DFQATT and CDR2 SNEGSKA (reference sequence). Trimming cost V 1 base and J 1 base; bases outside gene matches: 4. The CDR3 has 15 amino acids. CDR3 region: CSARATGQGNTEAFF. The CDR3 DNA reads TGCAGTGCTAGAGCCACGGGACAGGGGAACACTGAAGCTTTCTTT.

The chain recombines TRBV21-1 with TRBJ2-3; TRBD2 was called by the table and not checked on the DNA. TRBV21-1 is a recognized pseudogene. CDR3 length: 15 amino acids. CDR3 bases: TGTGCCAGCAGCAAAGACCGTGAGGGGTCAGATACGCAGTATTTT. It codes for CASSKDREGSDTQYF.

This clonotype was picked up a small number of times. The chain joins TRBV25-1 to TRBJ1-2; a possible D gene is TRBD1 (5 bases). The length of the CDR3 is 14 residues. Trimming took 0 bases from V and 6 from J, leaving 11 bases between them. Germline CDR1 MGHDK, CDR2 SYGVNS. CDR3: CASSEYGGGHGYTF. In DNA, the CDR3 is TGTGCCAGCAGTGAATATGGGGGGGGACATGGCTACACCTTC.

The V and J genes are TRBV12-3 or TRBV12-4 and TRBJ1-1, with D perhaps matching TRBD1 (6 bases). This CDR3 region has 14 residues. The V end lost 7 bases, the J end lost 1 base, and 13 bases lay between the germline ends. The CDR3 DNA reads TGTGCCAGCAACAAACAGGGAGGGAACACTGAAGCTTTCTTT. It yields the protein CASNKQGGNTEAFF.

This clonotype was recorded a few times. The chain couples TRBV5-1 to TRBJ1-2; D remains unclear. The germline gives CDR1 SGHRS, CDR2 YFSETQ. The CDR3 is made up of 10 amino acids. Trimming stripped 0 bases from V and 7 bases from J, with 1 base between. Here the CDR3 reads CASSLVGYTF. The CDR3 coding sequence is TGCGCCAGCAGCTTGGTTGGCTACACCTTC.

This clonotype appeared many times. The rearrangement links TRBV4-1 to TRBJ1-1, with 8 bases that match TRBD1. Germline V gives CDR1 MGHRA, CDR2 YSYEKL. The ends lost 1 base at V and 4 bases at J; junction bases unmatched: 5. The CDR3 runs 15 residues. The CDR3 spells CASSQVFRGPTEAFF. For the CDR3, the DNA is TGCGCCAGCAGCCAAGTATTCAGGGGGCCCACTGAAGCTTTCTTT.

The gene calls are TRBV28 and TRBJ2-3; TRBD1 might be the D (7 bases). Germline CDR1 MDHEN, CDR2 SYDVKM. The CDR3 contains 16 residues. V lost 5 bases to trimming and J lost 6 bases, with 21 bases between them. CDR3 DNA sequence: TGTGCCAGCAGTCCCGTCCCCCTCCCAGGGGGGGATACGCAGTATTTT. It yields the protein CASSPVPLPGGDTQYF.

The rearrangement links TRBV9 to TRBJ2-5; TRBD1 agrees at 8 bases. Germline V gives CDR1 SGDLS, CDR2 YYNGEE. Unmatched junction bases numbered 5, after V lost 4 bases and J lost 3 bases. This CDR3 comprises 14 residues. CDR3 nucleotides: TGTGCCAGCAGCTTCGGGACAGGAAAAGAGACCCAGTACTTC. This gives the protein CASSFGTGKETQYF.

The V gene is TRBV5-1, the J gene TRBJ1-1; perhaps TRBD1 as D (6 bases). The length of the CDR3 is 15 residues. Between the trimmed V and J ends, which lost 0 bases and 3 bases, there was a span of 12 bases. Germline V CDR1 and CDR2: SGHRS, YFSETQ. This CDR3 reads CASSLGQVGDTEAFF. The DNA of the CDR3 is TGCGCCAGCAGCTTGGGACAGGTCGGGGACACTGAAGCTTTCTTT.

The V call is TRBV27, the J call TRBJ2-7, with D unclear. The length of the CDR3 is 13 residues. V gave up 5 bases and J gave up 6 bases, with 14 bases separating them. Germline loops: CDR1 MNHEY, CDR2 SMNVEV (reference sequence). DNA of the CDR3: TGTGCCAGCAGTCACCGACCCTTTCTCGAGCAGTACTTC. This translates into CASSHRPFLEQYF.

The V and J genes are TRBV7-6 and TRBJ2-3, with 7 bases matching TRBD1. V lost 1 base to trimming and J lost 6 bases; unmatched junction nucleotides: 13. This CDR3 spans 17 amino acids. CDR1 is SGHVS and CDR2 is FNYEAQ in the germline V gene. The DNA of the CDR3 is TGTGCCAGCAGCTTAGTGCGAGGGGGCGCGGGTTATGATACGCAGTATTTT. Translation gives CASSLVRGGAGYDTQYF.

The rearrangement uses TRBV5-1 and TRBJ2-3, with 7 bases matching TRBD2. The ends lost 4 bases at V and 3 bases at J; junction bases unmatched: 5. The length of the CDR3 is 14 residues. Germline V gene lookup returns CDR1 SGHRS and CDR2 YFSETQ. The DNA of the CDR3 is TGCGCCAGCAGCCTAGGGCGGGGGACAGATACGCAGTATTTT. Translation: CASSLGRGTDTQYF.

This clonotype was seen a few times. The V and J genes are TRBV28 and TRBJ2-7, with D maybe TRBD2 (6 bases). Between the trimmed V and J ends, which lost 5 bases and 3 bases, there was a span of 17 bases. The CDR3 length is 15 residues. In germline, CDR1 is MDHEN, CDR2 SYDVKM. Written as DNA, the CDR3 is TGTGCCAGCAGTCATGGAGGGTGGGTTGGCTACGAGCAGTACTTC. Protein: CASSHGGWVGYEQYF.

The chain recombines TRBV2 with TRBJ2-2; D remains unclear. The CDR3 runs 14 residues. Germline CDR1 and CDR2: SNHLY and FYNNEI. The V gene lost 3 bases and the J gene lost 4 bases, with 9 bases spanning the gap. This CDR3 is CASSDSYGTGELFF. Written as DNA, the CDR3 is TGTGCCAGCAGTGACTCATACGGCACCGGGGAGCTGTTTTTT.

This chain connects TRBV20-1 to TRBJ2-6; 7 bases agree with TRBD2. In germline, CDR1 is DFQATT, CDR2 SNEGSKA (reference sequence). V lost 6 bases, J lost 2 bases, and 10 bases stayed unmatched. CDR3 length: 16 amino acids. The CDR3 is CSAREDGRAGANVLTF. The CDR3 nucleotides are TGCAGTGCACGGGAGGATGGTAGGGCTGGGGCCAACGTCCTGACTTTC.

This chain uses TRBV18 with TRBJ1-4; TRBD1 is a possible D gene (6 bases). Germline lookup yields CDR1 KGHSH and CDR2 LQKENI. Trimming stripped 1 base from V and 5 bases from J, with 11 bases between. This CDR3 is 15 amino acids long. The CDR3 DNA follows: TGTGCCAGCTCACCACTGGACAGACCGAATGAAAAACTGTTTTTT. Translation gives CASSPLDRPNEKLFF.

This chain links TRBV3-1 with TRBJ2-7, with D perhaps assigned TRBD1 or TRBD2 (5 bases each). V lost 1 base and J lost 11, with 9 bases in between. Germline V gene sequence: CDR1 LGHDT, CDR2 YNNKEL (reference sequence). The CDR3 is made up of 11 amino acids. The CDR3, as DNA: TGTGCCAGCAGCCAAGGTGGGGGAGAGTACTTC. Translation: CASSQGGGEYF.